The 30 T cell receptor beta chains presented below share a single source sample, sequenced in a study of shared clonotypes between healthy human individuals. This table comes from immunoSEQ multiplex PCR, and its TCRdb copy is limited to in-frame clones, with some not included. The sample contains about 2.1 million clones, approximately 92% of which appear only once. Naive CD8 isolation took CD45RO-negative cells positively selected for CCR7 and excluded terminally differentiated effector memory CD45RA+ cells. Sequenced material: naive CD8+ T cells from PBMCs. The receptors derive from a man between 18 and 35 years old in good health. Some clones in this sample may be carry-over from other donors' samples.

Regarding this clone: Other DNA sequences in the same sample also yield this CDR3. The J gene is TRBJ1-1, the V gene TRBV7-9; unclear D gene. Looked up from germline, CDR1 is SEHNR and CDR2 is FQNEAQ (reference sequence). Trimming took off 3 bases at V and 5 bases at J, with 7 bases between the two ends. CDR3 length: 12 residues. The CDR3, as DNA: TGTGCCAGCAGCTTCGGCCGAACTGAAGCTTTCTTT. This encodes CASSFGRTEAFF.

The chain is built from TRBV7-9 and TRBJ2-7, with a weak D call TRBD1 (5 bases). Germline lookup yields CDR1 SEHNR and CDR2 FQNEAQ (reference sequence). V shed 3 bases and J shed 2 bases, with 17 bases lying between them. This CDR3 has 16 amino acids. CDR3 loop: CASSLQSPGLAYEQYF. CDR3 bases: TGTGCCAGCAGCTTGCAGTCCCCAGGGCTGGCCTACGAGCAGTACTTC.

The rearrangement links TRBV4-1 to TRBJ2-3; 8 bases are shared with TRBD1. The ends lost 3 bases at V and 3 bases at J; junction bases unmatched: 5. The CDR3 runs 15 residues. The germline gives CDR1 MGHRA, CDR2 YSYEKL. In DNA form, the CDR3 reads TGCGCCAGCAGCCATCAGACAGGGGCGACAGATACGCAGTATTTT. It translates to CASSHQTGATDTQYF.

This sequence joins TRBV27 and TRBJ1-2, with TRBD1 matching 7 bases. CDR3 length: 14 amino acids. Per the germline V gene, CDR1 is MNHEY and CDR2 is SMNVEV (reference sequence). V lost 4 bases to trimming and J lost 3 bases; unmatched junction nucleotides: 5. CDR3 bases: TGTGCCAGCAGTTCCGGGACAGAGGACTATGGCTACACCTTC. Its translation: CASSSGTEDYGYTF.

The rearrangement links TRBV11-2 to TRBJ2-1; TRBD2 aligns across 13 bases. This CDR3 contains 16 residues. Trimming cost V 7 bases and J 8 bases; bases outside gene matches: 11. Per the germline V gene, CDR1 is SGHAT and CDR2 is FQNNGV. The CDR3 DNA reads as TGTGCCAGCACCCCAGGACTAGCGGGAGTATTGGATGAGCAGTTCTTC. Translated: CASTPGLAGVLDEQFF. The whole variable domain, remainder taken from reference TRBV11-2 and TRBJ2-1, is EAGVAQSPRYKIIEKRQSVAFWCNPISGHATLYWYQQILGQGPKLLIQFQNNGVVDDSQLPKDRFSAERLKGVDSTLKIQPAKLEDSAVYLCASTPGLAGVLDEQFFGPGTRLTVL.

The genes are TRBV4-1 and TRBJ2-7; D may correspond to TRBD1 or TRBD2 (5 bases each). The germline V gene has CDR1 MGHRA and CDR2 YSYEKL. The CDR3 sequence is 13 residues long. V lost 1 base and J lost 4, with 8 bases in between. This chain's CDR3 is CASSQGDDYEQYF. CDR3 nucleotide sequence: TGCGCCAGCAGCCAAGGGGACGATTACGAGCAGTACTTC.

The CDR3 loop reads CASSRTDLLNTGELFF. The CDR3 DNA reads TGTGCCAGCAGCCGGACAGATCTCCTGAACACCGGGGAGCTGTTTTTT. This rearrangement joins TRBV27 to TRBJ2-2; TRBD1 is a possible D gene (6 bases). The V gene's germline CDR1 is MNHEY and CDR2 SMNVEV (reference sequence). V gave up 6 bases and J gave up 1 base, with 15 bases separating them. This CDR3 comprises 16 residues.

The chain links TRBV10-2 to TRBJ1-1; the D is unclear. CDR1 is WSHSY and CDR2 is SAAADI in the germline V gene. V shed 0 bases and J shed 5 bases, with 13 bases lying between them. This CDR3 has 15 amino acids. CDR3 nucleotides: TGCGCCAGCAGTGAGTCGACGCGGTTGGGAACTGAAGCTTTCTTT. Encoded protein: CASSESTRLGTEAFF.

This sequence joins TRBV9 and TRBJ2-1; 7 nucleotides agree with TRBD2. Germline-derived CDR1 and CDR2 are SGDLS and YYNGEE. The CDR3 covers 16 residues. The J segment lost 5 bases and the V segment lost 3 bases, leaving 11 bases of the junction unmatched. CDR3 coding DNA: TGTGCCAGCAGCGCCCACCGGTCTAGCGGAAACAATGAGCAGTTCTTC. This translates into CASSAHRSSGNNEQFF. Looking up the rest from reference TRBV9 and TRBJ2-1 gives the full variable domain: DSGVTQTPKHLITATGQRVTLRCSPRSGDLSVYWYQQSLDQGLQFLIQYYNGEERAKGNILERFSAQQFPDLHSELNLSSLELGDSALYFCASSAHRSSGNNEQFFGPGTRLTVL.

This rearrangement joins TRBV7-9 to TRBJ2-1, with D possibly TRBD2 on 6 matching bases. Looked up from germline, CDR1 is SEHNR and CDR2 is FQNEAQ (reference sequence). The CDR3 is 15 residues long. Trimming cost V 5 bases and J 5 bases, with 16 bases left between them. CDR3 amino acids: CASSHPEGPHNEQFF. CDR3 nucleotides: TGTGCCAGCAGCCACCCGGAGGGCCCCCACAATGAGCAGTTCTTC. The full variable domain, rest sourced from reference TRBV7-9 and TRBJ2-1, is DTGVSQNPRHKITKRGQNVTFRCDPISEHNRLYWYRQTLGQGPEFLTYFQNEAQLEKSRLLSDRFSAERPKGSFSTLEIQRTEQGDSAMYLCASSHPEGPHNEQFFGPGTRLTVL.

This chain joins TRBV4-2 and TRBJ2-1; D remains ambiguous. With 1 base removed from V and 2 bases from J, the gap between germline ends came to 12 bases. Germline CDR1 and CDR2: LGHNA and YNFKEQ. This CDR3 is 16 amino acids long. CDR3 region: CASSQVFETAYNEQFF. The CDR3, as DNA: TGTGCCAGCAGCCAAGTCTTTGAAACGGCCTACAATGAGCAGTTCTTC.

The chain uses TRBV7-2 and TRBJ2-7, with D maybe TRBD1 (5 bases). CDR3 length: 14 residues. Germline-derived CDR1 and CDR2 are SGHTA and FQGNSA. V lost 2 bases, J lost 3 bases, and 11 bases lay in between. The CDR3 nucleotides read TGTGCCAGCAGCTTAAGACAGACGATCTACGAGCAGTACTTC. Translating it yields CASSLRQTIYEQYF.

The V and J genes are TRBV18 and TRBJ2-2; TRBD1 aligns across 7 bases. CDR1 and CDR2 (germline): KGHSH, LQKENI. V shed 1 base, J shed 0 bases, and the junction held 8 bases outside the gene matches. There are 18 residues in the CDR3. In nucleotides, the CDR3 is TGTGCCAGCTCACCACGATGGGACAGTCTTACGAACACCGGGGAGCTGTTTTTT. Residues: CASSPRWDSLTNTGELFF.

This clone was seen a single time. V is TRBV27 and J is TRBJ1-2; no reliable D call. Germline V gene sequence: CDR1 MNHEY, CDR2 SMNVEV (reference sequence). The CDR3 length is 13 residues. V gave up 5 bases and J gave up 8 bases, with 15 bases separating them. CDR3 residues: CASSPLFGRGYTF. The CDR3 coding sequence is TGTGCCAGCAGTCCGCTTTTTGGGCGAGGCTACACCTTC.

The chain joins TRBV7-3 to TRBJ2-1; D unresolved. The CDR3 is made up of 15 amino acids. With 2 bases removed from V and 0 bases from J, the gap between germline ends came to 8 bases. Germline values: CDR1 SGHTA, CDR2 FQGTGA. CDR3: CASSLLLSSYNEQFF. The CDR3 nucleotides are TGTGCCAGCAGCTTACTCCTAAGCTCCTACAATGAGCAGTTCTTC.

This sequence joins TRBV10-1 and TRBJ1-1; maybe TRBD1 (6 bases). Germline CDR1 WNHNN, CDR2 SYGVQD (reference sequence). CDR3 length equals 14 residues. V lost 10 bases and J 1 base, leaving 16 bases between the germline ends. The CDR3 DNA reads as TGCGCCACATCAACGGACAGTTCGAACACTGAAGCTTTCTTT. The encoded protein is CATSTDSSNTEAFF.

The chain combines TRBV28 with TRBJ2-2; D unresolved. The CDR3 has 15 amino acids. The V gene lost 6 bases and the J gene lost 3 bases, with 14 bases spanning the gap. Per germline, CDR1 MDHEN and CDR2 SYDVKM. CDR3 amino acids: CASSHSRAYTGELFF. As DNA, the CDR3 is TGTGCCAGCAGCCACTCCCGGGCTTACACCGGGGAGCTGTTTTTT.

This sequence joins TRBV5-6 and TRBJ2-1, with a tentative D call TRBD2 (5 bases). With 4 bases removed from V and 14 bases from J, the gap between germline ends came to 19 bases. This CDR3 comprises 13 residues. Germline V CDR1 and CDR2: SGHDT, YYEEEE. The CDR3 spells CASSGLEGPIKFF. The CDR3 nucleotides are TGTGCCAGCAGCGGTCTAGAGGGCCCCATCAAGTTCTTC.

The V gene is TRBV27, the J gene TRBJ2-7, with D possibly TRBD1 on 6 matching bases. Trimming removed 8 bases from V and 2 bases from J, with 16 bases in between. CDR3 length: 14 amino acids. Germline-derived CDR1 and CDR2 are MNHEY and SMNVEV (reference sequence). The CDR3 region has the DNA TGTGCCAGCGGAAGGCAGGGGCCTACCTACGAGCAGTACTTC. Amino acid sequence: CASGRQGPTYEQYF.

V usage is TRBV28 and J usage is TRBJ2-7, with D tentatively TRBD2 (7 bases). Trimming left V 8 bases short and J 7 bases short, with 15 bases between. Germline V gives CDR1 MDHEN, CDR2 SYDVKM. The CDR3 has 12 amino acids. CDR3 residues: CASETGGGEQYF. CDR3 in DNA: TGTGCCAGCGAAACGGGGGGCGGGGAGCAGTACTTC.

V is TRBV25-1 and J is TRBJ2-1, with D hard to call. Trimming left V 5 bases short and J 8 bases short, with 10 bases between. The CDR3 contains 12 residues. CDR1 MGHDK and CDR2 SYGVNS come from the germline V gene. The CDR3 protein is CASSLNKDEQFF. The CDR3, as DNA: TGTGCCAGCAGTCTGAACAAGGATGAGCAGTTCTTC.

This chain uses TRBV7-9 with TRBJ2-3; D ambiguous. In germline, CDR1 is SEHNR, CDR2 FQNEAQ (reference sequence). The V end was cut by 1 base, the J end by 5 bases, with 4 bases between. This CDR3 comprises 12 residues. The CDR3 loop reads CASSLDLDTQYF. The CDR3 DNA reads TGTGCCAGCAGCTTAGATCTAGATACGCAGTATTTT.

CDR3 DNA: TGTGCCAGTAGCCGGCGGAACGAAAAACTGTTTTTT. It codes for CASSRRNEKLFF. The chain uses TRBV19 and TRBJ1-4; D remains unclear. V was trimmed by 6 bases and J by 8 bases, leaving 10 bases between them. Germline loops: CDR1 LNHDA, CDR2 SQIVND (reference sequence). This CDR3 is built from 12 residues.

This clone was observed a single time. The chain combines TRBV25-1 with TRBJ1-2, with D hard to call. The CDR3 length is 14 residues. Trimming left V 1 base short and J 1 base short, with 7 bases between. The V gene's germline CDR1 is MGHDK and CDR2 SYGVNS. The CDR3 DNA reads TGTGCCAGCAGTGAATTTGGTTTTAACTATGGCTACACCTTC. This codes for CASSEFGFNYGYTF.

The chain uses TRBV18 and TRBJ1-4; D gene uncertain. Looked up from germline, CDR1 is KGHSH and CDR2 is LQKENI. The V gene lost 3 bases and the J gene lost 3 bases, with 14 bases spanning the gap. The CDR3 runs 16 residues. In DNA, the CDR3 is TGTGCCAGCTCACCCTCTCGTCGGCAGTCTAATGAAAAACTGTTTTTT. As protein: CASSPSRRQSNEKLFF.

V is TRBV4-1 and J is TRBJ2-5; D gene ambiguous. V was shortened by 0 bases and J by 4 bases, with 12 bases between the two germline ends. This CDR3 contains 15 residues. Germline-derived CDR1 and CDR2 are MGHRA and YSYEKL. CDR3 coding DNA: TGCGCCAGCAGCCAAGAAATCGGTTTGGTAGAGACCCAGTACTTC. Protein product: CASSQEIGLVETQYF.

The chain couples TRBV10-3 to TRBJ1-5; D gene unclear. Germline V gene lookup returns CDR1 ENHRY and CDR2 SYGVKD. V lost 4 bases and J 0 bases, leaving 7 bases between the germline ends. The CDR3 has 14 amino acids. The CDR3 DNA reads TGTGCCATCAGTGCCTTAGTTAGCAATCAGCCCCAGCATTTT. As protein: CAISALVSNQPQHF.

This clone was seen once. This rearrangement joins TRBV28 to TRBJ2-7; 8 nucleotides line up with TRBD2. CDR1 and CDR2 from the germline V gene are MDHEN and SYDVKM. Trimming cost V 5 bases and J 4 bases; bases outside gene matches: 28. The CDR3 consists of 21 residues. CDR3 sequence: CASSPNPIRPSGRRGYYEQYF. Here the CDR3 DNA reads TGTGCCAGCAGTCCCAACCCCATACGGCCTAGCGGGCGGAGAGGCTATTACGAGCAGTACTTC.

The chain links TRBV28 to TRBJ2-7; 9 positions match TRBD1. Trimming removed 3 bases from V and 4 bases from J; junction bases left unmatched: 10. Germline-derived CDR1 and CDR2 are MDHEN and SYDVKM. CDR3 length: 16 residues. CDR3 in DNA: TGTGCCAGCAGTTTCCCGATCGGGACAGGGACGTACGAGCAGTACTTC. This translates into CASSFPIGTGTYEQYF.

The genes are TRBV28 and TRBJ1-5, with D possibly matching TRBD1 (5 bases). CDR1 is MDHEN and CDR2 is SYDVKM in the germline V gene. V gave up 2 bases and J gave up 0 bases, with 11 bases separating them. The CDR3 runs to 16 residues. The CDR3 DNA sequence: TGTGCCAGCAGTTTACTCGGACACTATAGCAATCAGCCCCAGCATTTT. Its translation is CASSLLGHYSNQPQHF.